These 17 T cell receptor beta chains originate from one sample sequenced in a study of blood T cell repertoires in COVID-19. This table comes from immunoSEQ multiplex PCR, and its TCRdb copy is limited to in-frame clones, with some not included. The repertoire holds roughly 140,000 clones, with over 80% as singletons. What was sequenced was PBMCs or T cells enriched from blood (not recorded which). These receptors all stem from a woman aged 35 to 49 who had recovered from COVID-19.

The chain carries TRBV30 and TRBJ1-5; no clear D. The V and J ends lost 5 bases and 4 bases respectively, with 9 bases between them. Germline V gene sequence: CDR1 GTSNPN, CDR2 SVGIG (reference sequence). The length of the CDR3 is 12 residues. DNA for the CDR3: TGTGCCTGGTCCGCGCCTAATCAGCCCCAGCATTTT. This translates into CAWSAPNQPQHF.

In DNA form, the CDR3 reads TGTGCCAGCAGTCCAGGGAGGAGCTCCTACGAGCAGTACTTC. Its translation: CASSPGRSSYEQYF. The rearrangement joins TRBV7-9 to TRBJ2-7, with TRBD2 as a possible D gene (6 bases). The CDR3 loop spans 14 amino acids. V was pared by 6 bases and J by 0 bases, with 12 bases between. The germline V gene has CDR1 SEHNR and CDR2 FQNEAQ (reference sequence). The full variable domain, in which reference TRBV7-9 and TRBJ2-7 provide the parts outside the CDR3, is DTGVSQNPRHKITKRGQNVTFRCDPISEHNRLYWYRQTLGQGPEFLTYFQNEAQLEKSRLLSDRFSAERPKGSFSTLEIQRTEQGDSAMYLCASSPGRSSYEQYFGPGTRLTVT.

For this clone: Other DNA sequences in this sample translate to the same CDR3. The rearrangement joins TRBV11-2 to TRBJ1-1; the D is unclear. Between the trimmed V and J ends, which lost 0 bases and 2 bases, there was a span of 10 bases. Germline CDR1 reads SGHAT; CDR2 reads FQNNGV. The CDR3 loop spans 15 amino acids. In DNA form, the CDR3 reads TGTGCCAGCAGCTTAGAACCGGGGTCTAACACTGAAGCTTTCTTT. This translates into CASSLEPGSNTEAFF.

The chain combines TRBV7-2 with TRBJ2-1, with TRBD2 matching over 9 bases. The CDR3 runs 16 residues. The J segment lost 3 bases and the V segment lost 5 bases, leaving 8 bases of the junction unmatched. Germline CDR1 is SGHTA and CDR2 is FQGNSA. CDR3 in amino acids: CASSPLAGDLYNEQFF. As DNA, the CDR3 is TGTGCCAGCAGCCCTTTAGCGGGGGACCTCTACAATGAGCAGTTCTTC.

The chain joins TRBV10-3 to TRBJ1-2; D unclear. Deletions cut 0 bases from V and 0 bases from J, with 8 bases between. Germline V gene lookup returns CDR1 ENHRY and CDR2 SYGVKD. The CDR3 is made up of 15 amino acids. CDR3 DNA: TGTGCCATCAGTGAGTCAGCGGGGTCTAACTATGGCTACACCTTC. This sequence encodes CAISESAGSNYGYTF.

V gene TRBV18 combines with J gene TRBJ2-7; D unresolved. CDR3 length: 18 residues. V lost 0 bases, J lost 4 bases, and 22 bases lay in between. CDR1 is KGHSH, CDR2 LQKENI, per germline. Here the CDR3 reads CASSPPKAQPDTYYEQYF. CDR3 nucleotides: TGTGCCAGCTCACCACCGAAAGCGCAACCCGATACTTATTACGAGCAGTACTTC.

The J gene is TRBJ1-2, the V gene TRBV28; weak D call: TRBD1 (5 bases). The CDR3 is 12 amino acids. Germline assignment: CDR1 MDHEN and CDR2 SYDVKM. V lost 2 bases and J 6 bases, leaving 7 bases between the germline ends. CDR3 region: CASSLQGNGYTF. The CDR3 DNA reads as TGTGCCAGCAGTTTACAGGGAAATGGCTACACCTTC.

The J gene is TRBJ1-2, the V gene TRBV2; 12 nucleotides match TRBD1. CDR3 length equals 15 residues. Losses at the gene ends were 5 bases for V and 4 bases for J; bases not matched to a gene: 5. Germline CDR1 SNHLY, CDR2 FYNNEI. DNA for the CDR3: TGTGCCAGCAGTCCCGGGACAGGGGGCTTCTATGGCTACACCTTC. Protein: CASSPGTGGFYGYTF.

The chain links TRBV30 to TRBJ1-4; D remains unclear. Trimming took 4 bases from V and 3 from J, leaving 3 bases between them. This CDR3 is built from 11 residues. Germline CDR1 reads GTSNPN; CDR2 reads SVGIG (reference sequence). The CDR3, as DNA: TGTGCCTGGACAGCTAATGAAAAACTGTTTTTT. Its translation is CAWTANEKLFF.

The J gene is TRBJ1-4, the V gene TRBV12-3 or TRBV12-4; D call uncertain. V was pared by 7 bases and J by 4 bases, with 10 bases between. This CDR3 is built from 13 residues. The CDR3 coding sequence is TGTGCCAGCACCCCCTCGGTTAATGAAAAACTGTTTTTT. Protein product: CASTPSVNEKLFF.

The chain couples TRBV6-5 to TRBJ1-1; possibly TRBD1 for D (6 bases). This CDR3 has 13 amino acids. The germline V and J ends were trimmed by 0 bases and 10 bases, with 12 bases remaining between them. CDR1 is MNHEY and CDR2 is SVGAGI in the germline V gene. DNA for the CDR3: TGTGCCAGCAGTTACTCGAGCGGGGGCGGAGCTTTCTTT. This sequence encodes CASSYSSGGGAFF.

The chain employs TRBV2 and TRBJ1-3; 7 positions match TRBD1. The germline V gene encodes CDR1 SNHLY and CDR2 FYNNEI. The CDR3 is 16 amino acids. V lost 4 bases and J lost 0; bases outside the gene matches: 6. The CDR3 DNA sequence: TGTGCCAGCAGTGTGACAGGGACGACCTCTGGAAACACCATATATTTT. It specifies CASSVTGTTSGNTIYF.

The chain employs TRBV3-1 (or the pseudogene TRBV3-2) and TRBJ1-1, with D perhaps matching TRBD1 (5 bases). Germline V gives CDR1 LGHDT, CDR2 YNNKEL (reference sequence). Between the trimmed V and J ends, which lost 3 bases and 3 bases, there was a span of 17 bases. The CDR3 runs to 16 residues. The CDR3 DNA reads TGTGCCAGCAGCCACACTGGCCTGGGGCGCGACACTGAAGCTTTCTTT. This codes for CASSHTGLGRDTEAFF.

The V call is TRBV9, the J call TRBJ1-6; TRBD1 aligns across 7 bases. Looked up from germline, CDR1 is SGDLS and CDR2 is YYNGEE. V gave up 0 bases and J gave up 0 bases; unmatched junction bases: 3. The CDR3 consists of 17 residues. The CDR3 nucleotides are TGTGCCAGCAGCGTAGGGGACAGTAGCTCCTATAATTCACCCCTCCACTTT. Amino acid sequence: CASSVGDSSSYNSPLHF.

This clone was seen once. V usage is TRBV6-5 and J usage is TRBJ1-5, with D possibly matching TRBD1 (5 bases). CDR3 length: 11 residues. Germline V gene sequence: CDR1 MNHEY, CDR2 SVGAGI. With 8 bases removed from V and 12 bases from J, the gap between germline ends came to 14 bases. This chain's CDR3 is CASHTSGGQHF. In nucleotides, the CDR3 is TGTGCCAGCCACACCTCCGGGGGCCAGCATTTT.

In its sample, this clone was seen once. J is TRBJ1-4 and V is TRBV7-9; tentative D call: TRBD1 (5 bases). The CDR3 is made up of 15 amino acids. Trimming stripped 8 bases from V and 0 bases from J, with 13 bases between. Germline V gene data show CDR1 as SEHNR and CDR2 as FQNEAQ (reference sequence). The CDR3: CASARGHPTNEKLFF. For the CDR3, the DNA is TGTGCCAGCGCGCGAGGACATCCAACTAATGAAAAACTGTTTTTT.

J is TRBJ1-1 and V is TRBV7-9; no clear D. There are 14 residues in the CDR3. CDR1 is SEHNR and CDR2 is FQNEAQ in the germline V gene (reference sequence). Trimming shortened V by 7 bases and J by 0 bases, and 12 bases separated the two germline ends. The CDR3 bases are TGTGCCAGCACCTTGGAACTGATGAACACTGAAGCTTTCTTT. This encodes CASTLELMNTEAFF.